These 15 T cell receptor beta chains were sequenced from one sample in a study of T cell responses to AZD1222 COVID-19 vaccine (dated by TCRdb to the early 2020s). The time point tag for this specimen amounts to: about 28 days (+/-7) after the second vaccine dose. Libraries were constructed by the immunoSEQ multiplex PCR assay. TCRdb stores this immuneACCESS table with in-frame sequences only. Part of the clones is absent; in the studies checked, under half of the shortfall reflects unresolved V genes, and no reason is known for the rest. Within this sample are some 110,000 clones, with around 85% of them counted one time only. Clones ranked in the top ten supply 4.4% of the sample. Here the sequenced sample was peripheral blood, taken 28 days after the second AZD1222 dose. Receptors were obtained from an adult who received the AZD1222 COVID-19 vaccine.

This sequence joins TRBV7-8 and TRBJ2-7, with TRBD2 as a possible D gene (7 bases). V lost 2 bases and J 0 bases, leaving 11 bases between the germline ends. The CDR3 is 15 residues long. Germline CDR1 reads SGHVS; CDR2 reads FQNEAQ. In DNA, the CDR3 is TGTGCCAGCAGCTTACGGGGGGCCTACTCCTACGAGCAGTACTTC. Encoded protein: CASSLRGAYSYEQYF. Complete variable domain (other parts from reference TRBV7-8 and TRBJ2-7): GAGVSQSPRYKVAKRGQDVALRCDPISGHVSLFWYQQALGQGPEFLTYFQNEAQLDKSGLPSDRFFAERPEGSVSTLKIQRTQQEDSAVYLCASSLRGAYSYEQYFGPGTRLTVT.

In DNA, the CDR3 is TGCGCCAGCAGCTTGGGCGGGACAGGGGAAGCTTTCTTT. Protein: CASSLGGTGEAFF. The V gene is TRBV5-1, the J gene TRBJ1-1; TRBD1 aligns across 9 bases. The CDR3 spans 13 residues. The junction had 2 bases not matched to a gene; V was cut back by 0 bases and J by 8 bases. Germline V CDR1 and CDR2: SGHRS, YFSETQ.

This chain links TRBV6-5 with TRBJ2-3; TRBD2 matches at 11 bases. This CDR3 comprises 15 residues. V lost 6 bases to trimming and J lost 10 bases; unmatched junction nucleotides: 12. Germline CDR1 MNHEY, CDR2 SVGAGI. The CDR3 DNA is TGTGCCAGCAGAGCAACTAGCGGGGGTTCCTCCCCGCAGTATTTT. Its translation: CASRATSGGSSPQYF.

The chain links TRBV30 to TRBJ1-4; D remains unclear. The CDR3 consists of 14 residues. From germline, CDR1 is GTSNPN and CDR2 SVGIG (reference sequence). Trimming pared 4 bases from V and 7 bases from J, leaving 16 bases between. The CDR3 nucleotides read TGTGCCTGGATTCCCAAAGGTCCGGGTGAAAAACTGTTTTTT. This codes for CAWIPKGPGEKLFF.

This clone has a handful of counts. This chain links TRBV3-1 (or the pseudogene TRBV3-2) with TRBJ2-2; TRBD2 matches at 14 bases. The V and J ends lost 4 bases and 6 bases, in that order; junction bases with no gene match: 1. The CDR3 totals 15 residues. Germline V lookup: CDR1 LGHDT, CDR2 YNNKEL (reference sequence). CDR3 sequence (DNA): TGTGCCAGCAGCCCGACTAGCGGGGGGGCCGGGGAGCTGTTTTTT. Amino acids: CASSPTSGGAGELFF.

The chain carries TRBV12-3 or TRBV12-4 and TRBJ2-2, with D unclear. V lost 5 bases and J 8 bases, leaving 12 bases between the germline ends. The CDR3 covers 13 residues. Written as DNA, the CDR3 is TGTGCCAGCAGTACGTTAGTGGGGGGGGAGCTGTTTTTT. This translates into CASSTLVGGELFF.

J is TRBJ2-7 and V is TRBV6-5, with D perhaps matching TRBD2 (5 bases). Deletions cut 5 bases from V and 4 bases from J, with 9 bases between. The germline V gene encodes CDR1 MNHEY and CDR2 SVGAGI. The CDR3 contains 12 residues. CDR3 protein: CASSTGKYEQYF. CDR3 in DNA: TGTGCCAGCAGTACGGGGAAATACGAGCAGTACTTC.

The CDR3: CAISELTSGTYNEQFF. DNA for the CDR3: TGTGCCATCAGTGAGTTGACTAGCGGGACCTACAATGAGCAGTTCTTC. This chain links TRBV10-3 with TRBJ2-1; 11 nucleotides match TRBD2. Germline lookup yields CDR1 ENHRY and CDR2 SYGVKD. CDR3 size: 16 residues. V was clipped by 1 base and J by 2 bases; unmatched bases: 1.

This clone was seen a few times. This sequence joins TRBV19 and TRBJ1-3; 8 bases are a match to TRBD1. J gave up 0 bases and V 5 bases, and 6 bases lay outside the gene matches. This CDR3 has 16 amino acids. The germline gives CDR1 LNHDA, CDR2 SQIVND (reference sequence). CDR3 in amino acids: CASSPRTGHSGNTIYF. DNA of the CDR3: TGTGCCAGTAGTCCTAGGACAGGGCACTCTGGAAACACCATATATTTT.

The CDR3 bases are TGTGCCAGCAGCTCGATCAGGGGTAACTATGGCTACACCTTC. The encoded protein is CASSSIRGNYGYTF. The V and J genes are TRBV11-2 and TRBJ1-2, with D possibly TRBD1 on 6 matching bases. Germline V CDR1 and CDR2: SGHAT, FQNNGV. V was trimmed by 4 bases and J by 1 base, leaving 10 bases between them. CDR3 length equals 14 residues.

V and J are TRBV10-2 and TRBJ2-6; tentatively, D is TRBD1 (6 bases). The germline gives CDR1 WSHSY, CDR2 SAAADI. Trimming stripped 4 bases from V and 0 bases from J, with 13 bases between. There are 17 residues in the CDR3. The CDR3 nucleotides read TGCGCCAGCAGTGCGACAGGTATCAGCTCTGGGGCCAACGTCCTGACTTTC. Its protein product is CASSATGISSGANVLTF.

The genes are TRBV3-1 (or the pseudogene TRBV3-2) and TRBJ1-2, with D perhaps TRBD1 (5 bases). V was trimmed by 0 bases and J by 6 bases, leaving 11 bases between them. The germline CDR1 and CDR2 sequences are LGHDT and YNNKEL (reference sequence). The CDR3 loop spans 14 amino acids. This CDR3 is CASSQDAGPDGYTF. As DNA, the CDR3 is TGTGCCAGCAGCCAAGATGCGGGACCGGATGGCTACACCTTC.

Only a few counts were recorded for this clone. This chain joins TRBV5-1 and TRBJ2-7; tentative D call: TRBD2 (5 bases). CDR3 length equals 13 residues. V dropped 6 bases and J dropped 6 bases, with 16 bases sitting between them. Germline values: CDR1 SGHRS, CDR2 YFSETQ. The CDR3, as DNA: TGCGCCAGCAACGCACTAGTAAGCGGCGAGCAGTACTTC. As protein: CASNALVSGEQYF.

The rearrangement links TRBV24-1 to TRBJ2-5; possible D gene TRBD1, 6 bases. The CDR3 is 13 amino acids. The germline V gene encodes CDR1 KGHDR and CDR2 SFDVKD. Trimming shortened V by 4 bases and J by 5 bases, and 10 bases separated the two germline ends. DNA for the CDR3: TGTGCCACCAGTGACAGGGGTTTGGAGACCCAGTACTTC. Protein product: CATSDRGLETQYF.

The chain is built from TRBV11-2 and TRBJ2-3; D is possibly TRBD1 (6 bases). There are 15 residues in the CDR3. Trimming removed 5 bases from V and 1 base from J, with 13 bases in between. The V gene's germline CDR1 is SGHAT and CDR2 FQNNGV. The CDR3 DNA sequence: TGTGCCAGCAGCCCTAGCCGGACAGGCACAGATACGCAGTATTTT. Protein: CASSPSRTGTDTQYF.